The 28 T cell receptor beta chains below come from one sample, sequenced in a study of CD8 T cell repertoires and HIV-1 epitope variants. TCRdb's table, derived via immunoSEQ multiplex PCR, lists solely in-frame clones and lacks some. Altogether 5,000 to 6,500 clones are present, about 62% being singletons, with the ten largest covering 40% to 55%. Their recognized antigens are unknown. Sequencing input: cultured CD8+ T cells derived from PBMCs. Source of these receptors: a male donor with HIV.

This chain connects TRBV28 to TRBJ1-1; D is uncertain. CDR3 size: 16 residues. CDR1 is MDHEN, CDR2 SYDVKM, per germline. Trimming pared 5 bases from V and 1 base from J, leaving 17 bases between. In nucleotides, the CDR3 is TGTGCCAGCAGTCCCCCAGGCAGGAGTGGGAACACTGAAGCTTTCTTT. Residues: CASSPPGRSGNTEAFF.

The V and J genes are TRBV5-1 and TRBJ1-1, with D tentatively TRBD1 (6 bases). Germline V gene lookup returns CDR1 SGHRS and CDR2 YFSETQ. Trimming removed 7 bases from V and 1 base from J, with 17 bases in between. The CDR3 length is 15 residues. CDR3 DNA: TGCGCCAGCGCCAGGAGGGAGGGGGGGAACACTGAAGCTTTCTTT. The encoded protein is CASARREGGNTEAFF.

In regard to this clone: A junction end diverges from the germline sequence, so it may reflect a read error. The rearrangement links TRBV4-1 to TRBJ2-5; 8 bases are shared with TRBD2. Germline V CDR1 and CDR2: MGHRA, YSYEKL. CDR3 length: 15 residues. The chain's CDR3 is CASSQGGAGEETQYF. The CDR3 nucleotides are TGTGCCAGCAGCCAAGGCGGAGCGGGGGAAGAGACCCAGTACTTC.

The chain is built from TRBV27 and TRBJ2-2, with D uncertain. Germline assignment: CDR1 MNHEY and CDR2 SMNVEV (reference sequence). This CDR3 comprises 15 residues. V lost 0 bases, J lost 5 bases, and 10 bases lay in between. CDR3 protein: CASSLSMAVTGELFF. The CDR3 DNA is TGTGCCAGCAGTTTATCGATGGCGGTAACCGGGGAGCTGTTTTTT.

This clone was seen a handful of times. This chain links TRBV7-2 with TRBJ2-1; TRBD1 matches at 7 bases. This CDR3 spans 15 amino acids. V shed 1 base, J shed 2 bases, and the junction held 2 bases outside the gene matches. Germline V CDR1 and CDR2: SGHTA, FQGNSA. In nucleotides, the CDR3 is TGTGCCAGCAGCTTAGTAGGGGGCGCCTACAATGAGCAGTTCTTC. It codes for CASSLVGGAYNEQFF.

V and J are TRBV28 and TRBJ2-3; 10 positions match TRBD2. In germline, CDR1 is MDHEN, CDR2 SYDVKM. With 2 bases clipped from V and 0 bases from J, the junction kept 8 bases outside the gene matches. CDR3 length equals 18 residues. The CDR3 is CASSLLAGDYVSTDTQYF. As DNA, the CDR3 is TGTGCCAGCAGTTTACTAGCGGGGGATTACGTTAGCACAGATACGCAGTATTTT.

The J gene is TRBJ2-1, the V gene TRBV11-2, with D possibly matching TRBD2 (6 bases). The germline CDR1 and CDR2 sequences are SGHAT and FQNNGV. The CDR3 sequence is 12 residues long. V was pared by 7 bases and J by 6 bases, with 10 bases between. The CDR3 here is CASNPGGNEQFF. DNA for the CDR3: TGTGCCAGCAACCCCGGGGGCAATGAGCAGTTCTTC.

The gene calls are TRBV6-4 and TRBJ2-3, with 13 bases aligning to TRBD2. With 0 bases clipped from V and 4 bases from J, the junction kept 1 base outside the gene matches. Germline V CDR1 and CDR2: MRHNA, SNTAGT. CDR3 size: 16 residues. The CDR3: CASSDSTSGGADTQYF. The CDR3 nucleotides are TGTGCCAGCAGTGACTCAACTAGCGGGGGGGCAGATACGCAGTATTTT.

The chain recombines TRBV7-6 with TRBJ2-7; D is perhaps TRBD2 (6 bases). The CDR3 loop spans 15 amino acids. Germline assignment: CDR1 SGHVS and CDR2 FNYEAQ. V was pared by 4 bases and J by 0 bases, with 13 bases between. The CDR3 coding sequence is TGTGCCAGCAGCTGGGGCGGGACTCTCTCCTACGAGCAGTACTTC. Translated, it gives CASSWGGTLSYEQYF.

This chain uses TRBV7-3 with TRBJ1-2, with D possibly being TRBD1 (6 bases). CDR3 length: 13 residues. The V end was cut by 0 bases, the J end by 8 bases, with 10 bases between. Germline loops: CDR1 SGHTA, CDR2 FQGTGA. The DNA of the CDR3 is TGTGCCAGCAGCTTAACCGGGGGCCAAGGCTACACCTTC. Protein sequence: CASSLTGGQGYTF.

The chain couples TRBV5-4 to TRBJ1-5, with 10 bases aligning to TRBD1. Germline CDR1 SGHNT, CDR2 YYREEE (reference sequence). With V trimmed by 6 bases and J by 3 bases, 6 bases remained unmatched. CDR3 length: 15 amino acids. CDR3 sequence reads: CASIPDRGANQPQHF. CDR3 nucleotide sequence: TGTGCCAGCATCCCGGACAGGGGGGCCAATCAGCCCCAGCATTTT.

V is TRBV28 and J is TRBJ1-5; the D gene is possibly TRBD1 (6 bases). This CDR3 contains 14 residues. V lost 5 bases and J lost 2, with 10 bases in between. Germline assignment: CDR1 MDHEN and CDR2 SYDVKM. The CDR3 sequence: CASSIRTGNQPQHF. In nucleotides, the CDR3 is TGTGCCAGCAGTATCAGGACAGGCAATCAGCCCCAGCATTTT.

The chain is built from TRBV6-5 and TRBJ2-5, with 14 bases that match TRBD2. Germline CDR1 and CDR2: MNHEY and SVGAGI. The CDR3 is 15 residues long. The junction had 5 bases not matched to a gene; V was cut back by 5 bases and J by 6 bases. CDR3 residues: CASSQTSGGVKTQYF. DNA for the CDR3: TGTGCCAGCAGTCAGACTAGCGGGGGGGTAAAGACCCAGTACTTC.

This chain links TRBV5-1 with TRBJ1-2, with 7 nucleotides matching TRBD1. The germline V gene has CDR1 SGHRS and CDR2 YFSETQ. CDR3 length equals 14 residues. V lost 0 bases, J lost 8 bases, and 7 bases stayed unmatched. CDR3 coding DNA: TGCGCCAGCAGCTTGGCAACAGGGGCGGAAGGCTACACCTTC. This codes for CASSLATGAEGYTF.

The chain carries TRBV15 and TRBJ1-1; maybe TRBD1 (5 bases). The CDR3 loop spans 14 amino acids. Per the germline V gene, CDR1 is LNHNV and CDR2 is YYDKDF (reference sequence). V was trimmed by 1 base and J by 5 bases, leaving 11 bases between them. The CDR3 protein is CATSRVWGGTEAFF. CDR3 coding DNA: TGTGCCACCAGCAGAGTATGGGGGGGTACTGAAGCTTTCTTT.

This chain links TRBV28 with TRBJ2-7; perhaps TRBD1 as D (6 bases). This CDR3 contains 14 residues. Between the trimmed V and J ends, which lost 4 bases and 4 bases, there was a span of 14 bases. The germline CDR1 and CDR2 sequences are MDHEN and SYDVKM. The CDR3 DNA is TGTGCCAGCAGTTCCACCGACAGGTTTTACGAGCAGTACTTC. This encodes CASSSTDRFYEQYF.

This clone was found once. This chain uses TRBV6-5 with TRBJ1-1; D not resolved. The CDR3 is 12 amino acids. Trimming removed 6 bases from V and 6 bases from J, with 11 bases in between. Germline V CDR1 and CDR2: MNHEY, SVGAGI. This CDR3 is CASSPGGPEAFF. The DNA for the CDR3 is TGTGCCAGCAGCCCTGGCGGTCCTGAAGCTTTCTTT.

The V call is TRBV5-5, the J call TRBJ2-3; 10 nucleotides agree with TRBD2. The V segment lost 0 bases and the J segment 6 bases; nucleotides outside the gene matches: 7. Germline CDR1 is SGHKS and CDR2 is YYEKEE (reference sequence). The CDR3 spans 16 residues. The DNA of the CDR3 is TGTGCCAGCAGCTTGGGGCTAGCGGGAGAGAGTGATACGCAGTATTTT. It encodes CASSLGLAGESDTQYF.

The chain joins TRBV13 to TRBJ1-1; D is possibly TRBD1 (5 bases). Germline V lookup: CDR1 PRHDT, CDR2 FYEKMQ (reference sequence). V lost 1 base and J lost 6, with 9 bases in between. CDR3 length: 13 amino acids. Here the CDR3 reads CASSLVRGAEAFF. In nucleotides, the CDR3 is TGTGCCAGCAGCTTAGTAAGGGGTGCTGAAGCTTTCTTT.

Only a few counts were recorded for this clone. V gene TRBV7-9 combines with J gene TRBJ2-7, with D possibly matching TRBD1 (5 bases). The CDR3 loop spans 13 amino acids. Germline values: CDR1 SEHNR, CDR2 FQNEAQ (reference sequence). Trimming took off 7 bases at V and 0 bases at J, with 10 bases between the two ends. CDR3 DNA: TGTGCCAGCACCGGCAGGGACTCCTACGAGCAGTACTTC. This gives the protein CASTGRDSYEQYF.

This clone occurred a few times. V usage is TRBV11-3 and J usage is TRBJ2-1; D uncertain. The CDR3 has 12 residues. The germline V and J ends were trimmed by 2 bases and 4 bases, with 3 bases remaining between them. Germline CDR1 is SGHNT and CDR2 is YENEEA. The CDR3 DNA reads TGTGCCAGCAGCTTAATATACAATGAGCAGTTCTTC. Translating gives CASSLIYNEQFF.

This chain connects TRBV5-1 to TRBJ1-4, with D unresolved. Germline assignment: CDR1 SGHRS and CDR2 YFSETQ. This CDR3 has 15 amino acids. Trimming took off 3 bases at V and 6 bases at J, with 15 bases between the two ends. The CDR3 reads CASSSEGRVYEKLFF. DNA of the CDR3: TGCGCCAGCAGCTCCGAAGGGCGGGTTTATGAAAAACTGTTTTTT. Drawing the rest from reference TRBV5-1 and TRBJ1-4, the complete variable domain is KAGVTQTPRYLIKTRGQQVTLSCSPISGHRSVSWYQQTPGQGLQFLFEYFSETQRNKGNFPGRFSGRQFSNSRSEMNVSTLELGDSALYLCASSSEGRVYEKLFFGSGTQLSVL.

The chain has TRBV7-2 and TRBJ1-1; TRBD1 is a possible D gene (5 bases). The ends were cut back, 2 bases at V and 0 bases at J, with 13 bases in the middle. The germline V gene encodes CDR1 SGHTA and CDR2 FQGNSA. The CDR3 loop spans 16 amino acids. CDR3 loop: CASSLMTVRMNTEAFF. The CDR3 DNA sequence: TGTGCCAGCAGCTTAATGACAGTGAGGATGAACACTGAAGCTTTCTTT.

Here the CDR3 reads CASSQEGTVQETQYF. CDR3 coding DNA: TGTGCCAGCAGCCAAGAGGGAACAGTGCAGGAGACCCAGTACTTC. V usage is TRBV4-2 and J usage is TRBJ2-5; the D is unclear. V dropped 0 bases and J dropped 5 bases, with 13 bases sitting between them. Germline V gene data show CDR1 as LGHNA and CDR2 as YNFKEQ. The length of the CDR3 is 15 residues.

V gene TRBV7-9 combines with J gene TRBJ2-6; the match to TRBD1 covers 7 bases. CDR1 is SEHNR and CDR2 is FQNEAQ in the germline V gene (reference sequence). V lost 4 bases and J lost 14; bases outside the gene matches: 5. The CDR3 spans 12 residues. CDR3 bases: TGTGCCAGCAGCTACACAGGGGTCCTCCTGACTTTC. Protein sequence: CASSYTGVLLTF. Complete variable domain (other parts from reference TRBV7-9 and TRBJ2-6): DTGVSQNPRHKITKRGQNVTFRCDPISEHNRLYWYRQTLGQGPEFLTYFQNEAQLEKSRLLSDRFSAERPKGSFSTLEIQRTEQGDSAMYLCASSYTGVLLTFGAGSRLTVL.

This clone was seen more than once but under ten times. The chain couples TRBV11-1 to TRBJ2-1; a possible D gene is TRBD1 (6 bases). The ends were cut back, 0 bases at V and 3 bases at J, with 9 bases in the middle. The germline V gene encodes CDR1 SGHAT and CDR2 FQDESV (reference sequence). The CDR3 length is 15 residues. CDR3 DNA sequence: TGTGCCAGCAGCTTAGCCGGACAGAGCTACAATGAGCAGTTCTTC. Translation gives CASSLAGQSYNEQFF.

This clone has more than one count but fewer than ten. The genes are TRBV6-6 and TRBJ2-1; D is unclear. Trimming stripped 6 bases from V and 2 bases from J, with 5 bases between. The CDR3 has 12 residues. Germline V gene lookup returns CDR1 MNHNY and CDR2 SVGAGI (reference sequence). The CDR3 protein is CASSRPYNEQFF. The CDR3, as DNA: TGTGCCAGCAGCCGACCCTACAATGAGCAGTTCTTC.

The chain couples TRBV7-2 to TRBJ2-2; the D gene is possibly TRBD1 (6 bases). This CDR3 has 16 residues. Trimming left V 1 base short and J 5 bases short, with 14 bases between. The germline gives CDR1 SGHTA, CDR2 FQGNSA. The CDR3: CASSLDSRGWTGELFF. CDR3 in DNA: TGTGCCAGCAGCTTAGATAGCAGGGGCTGGACCGGGGAGCTGTTTTTT.